A selection of T cell receptor beta chains follows, all from one sample in a study of CD8+CD57+ T cells in acquired aplastic anemia. Each CDR3 protein gets one entry after TCRdb re-called the reads with MiXCR. The sample includes a few hundred thousand distinct CDR3 sequences, about 50% of them seen just once. Sequencing was done on a sample of sorted CD4+, CD8+, or CD8+CD57+ T cells (not recorded which) from PBMCs. These receptor sequences come from a human donor with aplastic anemia. The CDR3 runs from the conserved cysteine through the conserved F or W. The D gene is left open where the match is weak. Only some rows state a clone size, as once, few, many or a class for expanded clones.

DNA: TGTGCCGGCAGGACAGGGGCTGGCTCTGGGGCCAACGTCCTGACTTTC; CDR3: CAGRTGAGSGANVLTF; V: TRBV2; D: TRBD1; size: many; J: TRBJ2-6
DNA: TGTGCCAGCAGTGAAGGGACAGGGAGGGCAAACACTGAAGCTTTCTTT; CDR3: CASSEGTGRANTEAFF; V: TRBV2; D: TRBD1; size: .; J: TRBJ1-1
DNA: TGTGCCAGCAGCTTAAGGGCGAACACCGGGGAGCTGTTTTTT; CDR3: CASSLRANTGELFF; V: TRBV7-9; D: .; size: few; J: TRBJ2-2
DNA: TGTGCCAGCAGCTCGAGGGACAGGGGGCGTGTGCAGTCTAGCGAGCAGTACTTC; CDR3: CASSSRDRGRVQSSEQYF; V: TRBV7-9; D: TRBD1; size: .; J: TRBJ2-7
DNA: TGTGCCAGCAGCTCGGAAGAGACCCAGTACTTC; CDR3: CASSSEETQYF; V: TRBV7-9; D: .; size: .; J: TRBJ2-5
DNA: TGTGCCAGCAGCTTAGGGGCCAAGCAGTTCTTC; CDR3: CASSLGAKQFF; V: TRBV13; D: .; size: few; J: TRBJ2-1
DNA: TGTGCCAGCAGTAAGACAGGGAACTATGGCTACACCTTC; CDR3: CASSKTGNYGYTF; V: TRBV6-5; D: TRBD1; size: few; J: TRBJ1-2
DNA: TGTGCCAGCAGCCAGGCCGGGGGGAACATTCAGTACTTC; CDR3: CASSQAGGNIQYF; V: TRBV4-2; D: TRBD2; size: .; J: TRBJ2-4
DNA: TGCAGCGTATCGACGACGGGGGCGGGCTACGAGCAGTACTTC; CDR3: CSVSTTGAGYEQYF; V: TRBV29-1; D: .; size: few; J: TRBJ2-7
DNA: TGTGCCAGCAGCAAAGGACTAGCGGGAGTAGGAGAGACCCAGTACTTC; CDR3: CASSKGLAGVGETQYF; V: TRBV5-8; D: TRBD2; size: many; J: TRBJ2-5
DNA: TGTGCCAGCTCACACAGGGGGACTCTCTATAGGAATAGCAATCAGCCCCAGCATTTT; CDR3: CASSHRGTLYRNSNQPQHF; V: TRBV18; D: TRBD1; size: .; J: TRBJ1-5
DNA: TGTGCCAGCAGCGTAGGGCCCGTCGCAGATACGCAGTATTTT; CDR3: CASSVGPVADTQYF; V: TRBV9; D: .; size: .; J: TRBJ2-3
DNA: TGCAGCGTTATTGGGGGGAACACTGAAGCTTTCTTT; CDR3: CSVIGGNTEAFF; V: TRBV29-1; D: .; size: few; J: TRBJ1-1
DNA: TGCGCCAGCAGGCCAGGGACTAGCGGGGAGCTGTTTTTT; CDR3: CASRPGTSGELFF; V: TRBV5-1; D: TRBD2; size: .; J: TRBJ2-2
DNA: TGTGCCAGTAGTAAGGGCGCAAACACTGAAGCTTTCTTT; CDR3: CASSKGANTEAFF; V: TRBV19; D: .; size: .; J: TRBJ1-1
DNA: TGTGCCAGCAGTGTAGAAGGTGGCACTGAAGCTTTCTTT; CDR3: CASSVEGGTEAFF; V: TRBV2; D: .; size: few; J: TRBJ1-1
DNA: TGCGCCAGCAGTGACGAGGGCGGCGGGGAGCTGTTTTTT; CDR3: CASSDEGGGELFF; V: TRBV10-1; D: .; size: many; J: TRBJ2-2
DNA: TGTGCCAGCAGCCAGCCGGGGCCGACCTACGAGCAGTACTTC; CDR3: CASSQPGPTYEQYF; V: TRBV7-6; D: .; size: few; J: TRBJ2-7
DNA: TGTGCCAGCAGGGACAGGGGTAATTCACCCCTCCACTTT; CDR3: CASRDRGNSPLHF; V: TRBV6-5; D: TRBD1; size: few; J: TRBJ1-6
DNA: TGTGCCACCAGTGATCCTGGACAGGGTCTAGACAATGAGCAGTTCTTC; CDR3: CATSDPGQGLDNEQFF; V: TRBV24-1; D: TRBD1; size: .; J: TRBJ2-1
DNA: TGCAGTGCTAGAGATGCCAGGGCCCAACCCTACGAGCAGTACTTC; CDR3: CSARDARAQPYEQYF; V: TRBV20-1; D: .; size: .; J: TRBJ2-7
DNA: TGTGCCAGCAGCCAAGGAGTGGGACACTACGAGCAGTACTTC; CDR3: CASSQGVGHYEQYF; V: TRBV4-2; D: .; size: many; J: TRBJ2-7
DNA: TGTGCCAGTAGGGCTCTGGGAAGCTCTGGAAACACCATATATTTT; CDR3: CASRALGSSGNTIYF; V: TRBV19; D: .; size: many; J: TRBJ1-3
DNA: TGTGCCTGGAGTATAGGGGCATTGGGAAGGACTGAAGCTTTCTTT; CDR3: CAWSIGALGRTEAFF; V: TRBV30; D: .; size: few; J: TRBJ1-1
DNA: TGTGCCATCAGGACCGGGACAGGGAATTCACCCCTCCACTTT; CDR3: CAIRTGTGNSPLHF; V: TRBV10-3; D: TRBD1; size: few; J: TRBJ1-6
DNA: TGTGCCAGCAGTCTTACACGGGGCGCGCACTATGGCTACACCTTC; CDR3: CASSLTRGAHYGYTF; V: TRBV7-6; D: .; size: few; J: TRBJ1-2
DNA: TGTGCCAGCAGCCAACACGGCGGAGGGAAGGTGGGCGAGCAGTACTTC; CDR3: CASSQHGGGKVGEQYF; V: TRBV3-1; D: .; size: many; J: TRBJ2-7
DNA: TGTGCCAGTAGTATAGGAGAGACAGGGAGCAATCAGCCCCAGCGTTTT; CDR3: CASSIGETGSNQPQRF; V: TRBV19; D: TRBD1; size: .; J: TRBJ1-5
DNA: TGTGCCAGCAGTGACTCTGAAAGAGGAGGCTACACCTTC; CDR3: CASSDSERGGYTF; V: TRBV6-4; D: .; size: .; J: TRBJ1-2
DNA: TGCAGTGCTAGAGTCCCACCCCCGCTGGCGGATACGCAGTATTTT; CDR3: CSARVPPPLADTQYF; V: TRBV20-1; D: .; size: .; J: TRBJ2-3
DNA: TGCGCCAGCAGTGCCACAGGAGCCTACGAGCAGTACTTC; CDR3: CASSATGAYEQYF; V: TRBV10-2; D: .; size: .; J: TRBJ2-7
DNA: TGTGCCACCGAAACAGGGGCGGCCGCTGAAGCTTTCTTT; CDR3: CATETGAAAEAFF; V: TRBV6-1; D: TRBD1; size: .; J: TRBJ1-1
DNA: TGTGCCAGCAGCTTGGTAGCGTCAAGGGTAGAGACCCAGTACTTC; CDR3: CASSLVASRVETQYF; V: TRBV5-6; D: .; size: .; J: TRBJ2-5
DNA: TGTGCCATCGCTTTCAACACCGGGGAGCTGTTTTTT; CDR3: CAIAFNTGELFF; V: TRBV10-3; D: .; size: .; J: TRBJ2-2
DNA: TGTGCCAGCAGGGGCCGTATTGAGCAGTACTTC; CDR3: CASRGRIEQYF; V: TRBV2; D: .; size: .; J: TRBJ2-7
DNA: TGTGCCAGCAGCTTGGGCCCACCGGCAAGCACAGATACGCAGTATTTT; CDR3: CASSLGPPASTDTQYF; V: TRBV5-8; D: .; size: many; J: TRBJ2-3
DNA: TGTGCCAGCAGCGCCTGGGACAGCGTGAACACTGAAGCTTTCTTT; CDR3: CASSAWDSVNTEAFF; V: TRBV5-5; D: TRBD1; size: many; J: TRBJ1-1
DNA: TGTGCTAGTGGTTTGGCTTCGAGGGGCACTGAAGCTTTCTTT; CDR3: CASGLASRGTEAFF; V: TRBV12-5; D: .; size: .; J: TRBJ1-1
DNA: TGTGCCAGCAGTGCCGTGGGACAGGGGGTAACCGGGGAGCTGTTTTTT; CDR3: CASSAVGQGVTGELFF; V: TRBV25-1; D: TRBD1; size: .; J: TRBJ2-2
DNA: TGTGCCAGCAGTAGAAGGACAGGGGACTCTGGAAACACCATATATTTT; CDR3: CASSRRTGDSGNTIYF; V: TRBV6-6; D: TRBD1; size: many; J: TRBJ1-3
DNA: TGTGCCAGCAGCGCGAATGAGCAGTACTTC; CDR3: CASSANEQYF; V: TRBV7-2; D: .; size: .; J: TRBJ2-7
DNA: TGCGCCACAAAGGTAGCGGGGGGGCGTGAGCAGTTCTTC; CDR3: CATKVAGGREQFF; V: TRBV5-1; D: TRBD2; size: many; J: TRBJ2-1
DNA: TGTGCCAGCAGTTTAGACCCACAGATTTATGGCTACACCTTC; CDR3: CASSLDPQIYGYTF; V: TRBV12-3/TRBV12-4; D: .; size: many; J: TRBJ1-2
DNA: TGTGCCAGCTCACCAGTAATGGGCCGGGGAATGAACACTGAAGCTTTCTTT; CDR3: CASSPVMGRGMNTEAFF; V: TRBV18; D: .; size: .; J: TRBJ1-1
DNA: TGCAGTGCTAGATCTGGGGGGGACACTGAAGCTTTCTTT; CDR3: CSARSGGDTEAFF; V: TRBV20-1; D: .; size: .; J: TRBJ1-1
DNA: TGCAGTGCTAGAGATCAAGTGACAGGGTCCTACAATGAGCAGTTCTTC; CDR3: CSARDQVTGSYNEQFF; V: TRBV20-1; D: TRBD1; size: .; J: TRBJ2-1
DNA: TGTGCCAGCAGTGAAAGCCGGGGGACTGACTATAATTCACCCCTCCACTTT; CDR3: CASSESRGTDYNSPLHF; V: TRBV25-1; D: .; size: .; J: TRBJ1-6
DNA: TGCAGTGCTCTCGGGGGGAGCTCCTACGAGCAGTACTTC; CDR3: CSALGGSSYEQYF; V: TRBV20-1; D: TRBD2; size: .; J: TRBJ2-7